Below are 11 T cell receptor beta chains sequenced from a single sample in a study of T cell responses to AZD1222 COVID-19 vaccine. Assay: immunoSEQ multiplex PCR; the TCRdb copy retains only in-frame clones and omits some. The sample has more than 150,000 clones; 85% to 95% are singletons. This specimen consisted of peripheral blood, obtained on day 0 of AZD1222 vaccination. Receptor source: an adult in good health.

The V and J genes are TRBV18 and TRBJ2-5; 13 bases match TRBD2. Germline trimming cut 3 bases from V and 1 base from J; bases unmatched to any gene: 14. Germline V CDR1 and CDR2: KGHSH, LQKENI. This CDR3 contains 20 residues. The CDR3 region is CASSPTGTSGALKSQETQYF. The CDR3 bases are TGTGCCAGCTCACCCACCGGGACTAGCGGGGCCTTAAAGTCCCAAGAGACCCAGTACTTC.

The rearrangement joins TRBV6-1 to TRBJ1-2, with TRBD1 matching 8 bases. After removal of 8 bases from V and 3 bases from J, the junction contained 17 bases not matched to a gene. The CDR3 is 17 amino acids. The germline CDR1 and CDR2 sequences are MNHNS and SASEGT. In DNA form, the CDR3 reads TGTGCCAGCGGTGGTGGTGGCAGGGGGCCCGTTGACTATGGCTACACCTTC. Protein product: CASGGGGRGPVDYGYTF.

Note on this clone: The same CDR3 is also encoded by other DNA sequences in this sample. The gene calls are TRBV9 and TRBJ1-1, with unresolved D. Trimming cost V 0 bases and J 1 base, with 4 bases left between them. CDR3 length: 13 amino acids. Germline CDR1 reads SGDLS; CDR2 reads YYNGEE. DNA of the CDR3: TGTGCCAGCAGCGTAGCCTCGAACACTGAAGCTTTCTTT. It codes for CASSVASNTEAFF.

The V and J genes are TRBV7-2 and TRBJ1-2, with D possibly TRBD1 on 5 matching bases. Trimming pared 1 base from V and 4 bases from J, leaving 16 bases between. The germline gives CDR1 SGHTA, CDR2 FQGNSA. This CDR3 spans 16 amino acids. CDR3 sequence reads: CASSLDVLGRGYGYTF. In nucleotides, the CDR3 is TGTGCCAGCAGCTTAGACGTGTTGGGGAGGGGCTATGGCTACACCTTC.

The chain links TRBV2 to TRBJ1-4, with 9 positions matching TRBD1. V gave up 8 bases and J gave up 8 bases; unmatched junction bases: 3. CDR3 length: 12 amino acids. Germline V gives CDR1 SNHLY, CDR2 FYNNEI. CDR3 in amino acids: CASDRGNEKLFF. CDR3 in DNA: TGTGCCAGCGACAGGGGGAACGAAAAACTGTTTTTT.

This clone was counted a single time. The V call is TRBV5-6, the J call TRBJ2-5, with D tentatively TRBD1 (6 bases). The germline CDR1 and CDR2 sequences are SGHDT and YYEEEE. CDR3 length: 17 residues. With 1 base removed from V and 1 base from J, the gap between germline ends came to 17 bases. Written as DNA, the CDR3 is TGTGCCAGCAGCTTGTTCTTTGGGGGCAGCTTCCAAGAGACCCAGTACTTC. Translated: CASSLFFGGSFQETQYF. The full variable domain, its missing parts supplied by reference TRBV5-6 and TRBJ2-5, is DAGVTQSPTHLIKTRGQQVTLRCSPKSGHDTVSWYQQALGQGPQFIFQYYEEEERQRGNFPDRFSGHQFPNYSSELNVNALLLGDSALYLCASSLFFGGSFQETQYFGPGTRLLVL.

The chain combines TRBV2 with TRBJ2-4, with D perhaps matching TRBD2 (6 bases). Germline loops: CDR1 SNHLY, CDR2 FYNNEI. This CDR3 contains 15 residues. V was trimmed by 3 bases and J by 0 bases, leaving 9 bases between them. In DNA, the CDR3 is TGTGCCAGCAGTGACGGCGGGATAGCCAAAAACATTCAGTACTTC. It specifies CASSDGGIAKNIQYF.

V and J are TRBV3-1 (or the pseudogene TRBV3-2) and TRBJ1-3; maybe TRBD1 (5 bases). CDR3 size: 16 residues. Germline V gene lookup returns CDR1 LGHDT and CDR2 YNNKEL (reference sequence). V dropped 0 bases and J dropped 0 bases, with 9 bases sitting between them. The DNA for the CDR3 is TGTGCCAGCAGCCAAGAAACAGGACACTCTGGAAACACCATATATTTT. It translates to CASSQETGHSGNTIYF.

The chain has TRBV4-1 and TRBJ1-1, with D possibly matching TRBD1 (6 bases). Per germline, CDR1 MGHRA and CDR2 YSYEKL. V lost 11 bases to trimming and J lost 2 bases, with 15 bases between them. The CDR3 runs 13 residues. CDR3 protein: CAVSSDSNTEAFF. The CDR3 DNA sequence: TGCGCCGTCAGCTCGGACAGTAACACTGAAGCTTTCTTT.

The chain carries TRBV27 and TRBJ2-1; D not resolved. Looked up from germline, CDR1 is MNHEY and CDR2 is SMNVEV (reference sequence). The V and J ends lost 6 bases and 5 bases respectively, with 17 bases between them. This CDR3 spans 15 amino acids. CDR3 in amino acids: CASSPAPLGDNEQFF. In nucleotides, the CDR3 is TGTGCCAGCAGCCCCGCACCGCTCGGAGACAATGAGCAGTTCTTC.

The chain employs TRBV6-6 and TRBJ1-4; TRBD1 matches 9 bases. The V gene end was trimmed by 7 bases and the J gene end by 7 bases; junction bases not matched to a gene: 7. This CDR3 is 14 amino acids long. Germline-derived CDR1 and CDR2 are MNHNY and SVGAGI (reference sequence). The chain's CDR3 is CASTFDRGGEKLFF. For the CDR3, the DNA is TGTGCCAGCACCTTTGACAGGGGGGGTGAAAAACTGTTTTTT.